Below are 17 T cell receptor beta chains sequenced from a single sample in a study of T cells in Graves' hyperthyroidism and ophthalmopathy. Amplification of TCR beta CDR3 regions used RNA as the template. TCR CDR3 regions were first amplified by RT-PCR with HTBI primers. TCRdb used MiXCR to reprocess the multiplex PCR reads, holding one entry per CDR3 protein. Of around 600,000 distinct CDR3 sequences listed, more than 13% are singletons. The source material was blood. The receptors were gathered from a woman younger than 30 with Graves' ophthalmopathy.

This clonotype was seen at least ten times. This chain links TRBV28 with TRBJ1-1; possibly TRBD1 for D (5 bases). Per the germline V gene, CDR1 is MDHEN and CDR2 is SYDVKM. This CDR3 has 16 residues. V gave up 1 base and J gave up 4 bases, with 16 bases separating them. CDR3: CASSLYRRPGGTEAFF. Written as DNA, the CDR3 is TGTGCCAGCAGTTTATACCGGCGCCCGGGGGGCACTGAAGCTTTCTTT.

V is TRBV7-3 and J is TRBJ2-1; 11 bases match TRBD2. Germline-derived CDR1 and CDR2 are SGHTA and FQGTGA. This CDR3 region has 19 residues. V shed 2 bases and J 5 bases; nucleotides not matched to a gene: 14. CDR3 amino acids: CASSLGRLAGGPNHNEQFF. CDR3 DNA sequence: TGTGCCAGCAGCTTAGGGAGGCTAGCGGGAGGCCCAAATCACAATGAGCAGTTCTTC.

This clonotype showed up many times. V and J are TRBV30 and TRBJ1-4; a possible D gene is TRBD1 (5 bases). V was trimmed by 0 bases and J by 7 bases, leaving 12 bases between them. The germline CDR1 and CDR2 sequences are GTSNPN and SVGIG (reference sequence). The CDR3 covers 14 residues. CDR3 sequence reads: CAWSVWDQGEKLFF. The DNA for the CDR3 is TGTGCCTGGAGTGTGTGGGACCAAGGTGAAAAACTGTTTTTT.

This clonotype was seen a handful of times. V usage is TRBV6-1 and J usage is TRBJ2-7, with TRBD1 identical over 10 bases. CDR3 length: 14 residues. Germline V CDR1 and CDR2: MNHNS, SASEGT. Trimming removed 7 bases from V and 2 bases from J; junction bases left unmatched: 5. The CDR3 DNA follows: TGTGCCAGCACCAGAGGGACAGGGGCCTACGAGCAGTACTTC. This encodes CASTRGTGAYEQYF.

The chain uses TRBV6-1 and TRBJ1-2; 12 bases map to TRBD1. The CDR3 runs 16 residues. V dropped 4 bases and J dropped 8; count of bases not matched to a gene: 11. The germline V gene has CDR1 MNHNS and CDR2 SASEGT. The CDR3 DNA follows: TGTGCCAGCAGTGTTACCGGGACAGGGGGCGCGGGCGGCTACACCTTC. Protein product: CASSVTGTGGAGGYTF.

The CDR3: CASTRRRQGGTDTQYF. CDR3 DNA sequence: TGCGCCAGCACCCGGAGGCGACAGGGTGGCACAGATACGCAGTATTTT. The V call is TRBV5-1, the J call TRBJ2-3; 7 bases are a match to TRBD1. With V trimmed by 6 bases and J by 1 base, 11 bases remained unmatched. The CDR3 runs to 16 residues. CDR1 is SGHRS, CDR2 YFSETQ, per germline.

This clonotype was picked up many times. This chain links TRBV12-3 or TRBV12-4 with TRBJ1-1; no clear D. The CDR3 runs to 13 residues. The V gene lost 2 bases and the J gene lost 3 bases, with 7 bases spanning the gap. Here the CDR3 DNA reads TGTGCCAGCAGTTTATCGGTATACACTGAAGCTTTCTTT. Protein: CASSLSVYTEAFF.

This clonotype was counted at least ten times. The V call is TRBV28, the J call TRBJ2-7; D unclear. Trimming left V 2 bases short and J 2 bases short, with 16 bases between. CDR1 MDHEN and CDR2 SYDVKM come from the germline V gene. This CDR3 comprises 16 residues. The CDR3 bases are TGTGCCAGCAGTTTACGGCTGCCCGCGGCCCCCTACGAGCAGTACTTC. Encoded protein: CASSLRLPAAPYEQYF.

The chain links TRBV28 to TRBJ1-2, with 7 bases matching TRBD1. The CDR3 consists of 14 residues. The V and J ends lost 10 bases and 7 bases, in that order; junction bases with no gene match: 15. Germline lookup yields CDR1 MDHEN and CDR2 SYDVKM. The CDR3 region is CATLTGMVLSGYTF. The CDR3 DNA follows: TGTGCCACCCTGACAGGGATGGTATTAAGTGGCTACACCTTC.

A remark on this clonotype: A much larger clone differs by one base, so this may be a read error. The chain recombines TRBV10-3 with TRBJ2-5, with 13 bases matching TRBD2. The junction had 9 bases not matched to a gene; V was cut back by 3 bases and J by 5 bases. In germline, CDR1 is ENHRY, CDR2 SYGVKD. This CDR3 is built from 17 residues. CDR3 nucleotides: TGTGCCATCAGTGAAGGGAGGACTAGCGGGGGCCAGGAGACCCAGTACTTC. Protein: CAISEGRTSGGQETQYF.

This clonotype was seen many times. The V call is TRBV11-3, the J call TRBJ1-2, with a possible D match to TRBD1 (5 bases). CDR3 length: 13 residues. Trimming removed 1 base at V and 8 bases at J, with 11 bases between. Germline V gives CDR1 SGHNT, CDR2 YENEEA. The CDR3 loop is CASSLVQGGGYTF. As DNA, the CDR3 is TGTGCCAGCAGCTTAGTGCAGGGCGGCGGCTACACCTTC.

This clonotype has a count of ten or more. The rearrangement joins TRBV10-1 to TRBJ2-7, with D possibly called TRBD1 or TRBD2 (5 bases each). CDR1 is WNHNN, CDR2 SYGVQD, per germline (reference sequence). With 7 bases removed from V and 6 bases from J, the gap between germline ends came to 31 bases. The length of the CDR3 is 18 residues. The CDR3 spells CASTPKGPKMVSFSEQYF. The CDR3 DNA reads TGCGCCAGCACCCCAAAGGGACCAAAAATGGTCTCCTTCTCCGAGCAGTACTTC.

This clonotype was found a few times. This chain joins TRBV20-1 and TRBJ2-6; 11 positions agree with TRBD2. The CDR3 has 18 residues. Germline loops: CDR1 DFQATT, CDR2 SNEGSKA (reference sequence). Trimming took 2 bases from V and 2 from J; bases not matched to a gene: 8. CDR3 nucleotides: TGCAGTGCTAGACCCTTTAGCGGGAGGGCGACTGGGGCCAACGTCCTGACTTTC. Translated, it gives CSARPFSGRATGANVLTF.

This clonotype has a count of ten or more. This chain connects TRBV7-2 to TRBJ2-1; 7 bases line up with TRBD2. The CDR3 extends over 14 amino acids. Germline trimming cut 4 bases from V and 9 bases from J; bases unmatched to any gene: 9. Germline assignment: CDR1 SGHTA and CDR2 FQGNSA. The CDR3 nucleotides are TGTGCCAGCAGCTCCCAGCGACTAGCCAGTGAGCAGTTCTTC. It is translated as CASSSQRLASEQFF.

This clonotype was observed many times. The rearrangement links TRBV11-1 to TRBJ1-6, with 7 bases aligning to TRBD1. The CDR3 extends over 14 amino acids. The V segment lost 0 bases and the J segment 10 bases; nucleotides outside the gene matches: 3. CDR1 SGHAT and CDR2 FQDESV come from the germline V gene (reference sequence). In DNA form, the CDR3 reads TGTGCCAGCAGCTTAGCGACAGGGAGGTCACCCCTCCACTTT. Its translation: CASSLATGRSPLHF.

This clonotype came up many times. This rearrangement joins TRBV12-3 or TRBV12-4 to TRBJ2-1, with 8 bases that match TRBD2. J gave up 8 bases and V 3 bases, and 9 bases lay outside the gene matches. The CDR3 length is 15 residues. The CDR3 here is CASSFGAGGSYEQFF. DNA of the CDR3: TGTGCCAGCAGTTTTGGCGCGGGAGGCTCGTATGAGCAGTTCTTC.

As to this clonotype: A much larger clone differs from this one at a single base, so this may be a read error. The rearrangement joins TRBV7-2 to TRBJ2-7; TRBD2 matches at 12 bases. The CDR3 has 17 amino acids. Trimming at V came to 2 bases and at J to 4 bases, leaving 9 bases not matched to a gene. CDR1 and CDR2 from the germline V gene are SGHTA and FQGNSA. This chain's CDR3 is CASSLRPGLAGSYEQYF. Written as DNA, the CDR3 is TGTGCCAGCAGCTTAAGACCAGGACTAGCGGGAAGTTACGAGCAGTACTTC.